This TCR beta chain emerged from a study of T cell repertoires in cytomegalovirus infection. About the study: Public TCR beta signatures indicated both CMV infection and matching HLA type. Findings and caveats of the study: CMV carriers having the relevant HLA were flagged by cumulative public TCR beta family frequency. HLA-C-restricted, CMV-specific TCR beta clonotypes were dominant ex vivo.

One entry per CDR3 protein results from TCRdb running MiXCR on the reads. The sample shows more than 500,000 distinct CDR3 sequences, about 17% of them seen only once. Per the germline V gene, CDR1 is MDHEN and CDR2 is SYDVKM. The CDR3 is 11 residues long. Deletions cut 6 bases from V and 6 bases from J, with 8 bases between. Note on this clonotype: The antigen remains unidentified. This may be a read error, as it is one base from a much larger clone.

Sequenced: CD8+ T cells from PBMCs. This TCR came from a human donor in good health (CMV status not recorded). Some clones in this sample may be carry-over from other donors' samples. The rearrangement uses TRBV28 and TRBJ1-1, with D unclear. For the CDR3, the DNA is TGTGCCAGCAGCCGGACTTCTGAAGCTTTCTTT. Residues: CASSRTSEAFF.